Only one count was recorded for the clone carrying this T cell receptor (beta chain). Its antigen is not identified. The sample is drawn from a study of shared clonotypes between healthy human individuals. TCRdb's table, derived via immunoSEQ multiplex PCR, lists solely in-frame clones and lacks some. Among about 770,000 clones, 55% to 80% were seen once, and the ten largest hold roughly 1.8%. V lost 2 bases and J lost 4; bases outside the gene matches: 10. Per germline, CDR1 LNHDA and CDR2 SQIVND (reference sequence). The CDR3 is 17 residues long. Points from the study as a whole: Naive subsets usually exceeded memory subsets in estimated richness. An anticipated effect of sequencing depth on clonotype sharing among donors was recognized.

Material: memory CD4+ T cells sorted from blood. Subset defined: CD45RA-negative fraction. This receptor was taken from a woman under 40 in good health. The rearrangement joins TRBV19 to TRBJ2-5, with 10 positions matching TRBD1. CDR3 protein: CASSISVGQGLRETQYF. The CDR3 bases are TGTGCCAGTAGTATATCGGTGGGACAGGGGCTCAGAGAGACCCAGTACTTC.